A selection of T cell receptor beta chains follows, all from one sample in a study of blood T cell repertoires in COVID-19. Only in-frame clones appear in the TCRdb table, and some are missing; sequencing was by immunoSEQ multiplex PCR. The table lists approximately 260,000 clones, approximately 90% of them singletons. Sequencing was performed on PBMCs or T cells enriched from blood (not recorded which). The receptors stem from a woman aged 18-29 years who had recovered from COVID-19. The CDR3 runs from the conserved cysteine through the conserved F or W. D genes are given only for firm matches. Clone size appears in some rows only: once, few, many, or a class for an expanded clone.

d_gene	abundance	v_gene	j_gene	CDR3nt	CDR3aa
-	-	TRBV10-3	TRBJ1-5	TGTGCCATCAGACAGGGAAAAGGTCAGCCCCAGCATTTT	CAIRQGKGQPQHF
-	-	TRBV19	TRBJ2-2	TGTGCCAGTAGTTGGCAGGGCAGAACCGGGGAGCTGTTTTTT	CASSWQGRTGELFF
TRBD2	-	TRBV27	TRBJ2-2	TGTGCCAGCAGTTTACAAACGGGGGGGCCGGACGGGGAGCTGTTTTTT	CASSLQTGGPDGELFF
-	-	TRBV11-3	TRBJ1-2	TGTGCCAGCAGCTTAGTGGCGGGGACGAGGACCGGCTACACCTTC	CASSLVAGTRTGYTF
-	-	TRBV25-1	TRBJ1-1	TGTGCCAGCGGACAAACAGGATACACTGAAGCTTTCTTT	CASGQTGYTEAFF
TRBD1	-	TRBV18	TRBJ2-3	TGTGCCAGCTCACCCCCGGGACAGGGCCCAGATACGCAGTATTTT	CASSPPGQGPDTQYF
-	-	TRBV28	TRBJ2-3	TGTGCCAGCAGTTTGCCAGTCACAGATACGCAGTATTTT	CASSLPVTDTQYF
-	-	TRBV27	TRBJ2-1	TGTGCCAGCACCGAGACAGCGAGCTCCTACAATGAGCAGTTCTTC	CASTETASSYNEQFF
-	-	TRBV11-2	TRBJ1-1	TGTGCCAGCAGCTTGTATCAATCCAGGGGTGGGACTGAAGCTTTCTTT	CASSLYQSRGGTEAFF
-	few	TRBV5-6	TRBJ2-3	TGTGCCAGCAGCTCCTACGAGGGTCCAGATACGCAGTATTTT	CASSSYEGPDTQYF
TRBD1	-	TRBV2	TRBJ2-1	TGTGCCAGTAAAGAGGGACAGGGTCACTACAATGAGCAGTTCTTC	CASKEGQGHYNEQFF
-	-	TRBV4-1	TRBJ1-4	TGCGCCAGCAGCCAAGATGGGCAGGGGTCGTTTGAAAAACTGTTTTTT	CASSQDGQGSFEKLFF
-	-	TRBV19	TRBJ2-1	TGTGCCAGTAAACGGAGGGAGAACAATGAGCAGTTCTTC	CASKRRENNEQFF
TRBD1	-	TRBV19	TRBJ1-2	TGTGCCAGTAGTATAGGAACTTGGACAGGGGGCTACACCTTC	CASSIGTWTGGYTF
TRBD1	-	TRBV28	TRBJ1-4	TGTGCCAGCAGTCCCTCAAGACAGGGGAATGGTGAAAAACTGTTTTTT	CASSPSRQGNGEKLFF
-	-	TRBV9	TRBJ1-1	TGTGCCAGCAGCGTAGGACAGTCTATGAACACTGAAGCTTTCTTT	CASSVGQSMNTEAFF
TRBD1	-	TRBV9	TRBJ2-7	TGTGCCAGCAGCGTAGAGGGGACAGGCCACGAGCAGTACTTC	CASSVEGTGHEQYF
-	-	TRBV19	TRBJ1-1	TGTGCCAGTAGTAGGCAGTCGATGAACACTGAAGCTTTCTTT	CASSRQSMNTEAFF
-	-	TRBV9	TRBJ1-1	TGTGCCAGCAGCGCGCGGGGGGACACTGAAGCTTTCTTT	CASSARGDTEAFF
-	-	TRBV27	TRBJ1-2	TGTGCCAGCAGTTCAATGGGGGCAGAAAGAGTCTATGGGGGCTACACCTTC	CASSSMGAERVYGGYTF
-	-	TRBV5-1	TRBJ1-1	TGCGCCAGCAGCCTTACCTCGACAGCCTTGAACACTGAAGCTTTCTTT	CASSLTSTALNTEAFF
TRBD1	-	TRBV7-9	TRBJ1-1	TGTGCCAGCAGCTGGACAGGGGCGGGGCACACTGAAGCTTTCTTT	CASSWTGAGHTEAFF
-	-	TRBV28	TRBJ1-1	TGTGCCAGCAGTTTACCCACTTCGGGCACTGAAGCTTTCTTT	CASSLPTSGTEAFF
TRBD1	-	TRBV2	TRBJ1-4	TGTGCCAGCATTGGGAACAACAGGGGTCGACTGTTTTTT	CASIGNNRGRLFF
TRBD1	-	TRBV4-3	TRBJ2-7	TGCGCCAGCAGCCAAGAGACAGGGAGCTCCTACGAGCAGTACTTC	CASSQETGSSYEQYF
-	-	TRBV18	TRBJ2-3	-	CASSRWGLRFGTDTQYF
-	-	TRBV3-1/TRBV3-2	TRBJ1-1	TGTGCCAGCAGCCAAGAGTTGGAGGAAGCTTTCTTT	CASSQELEEAFF
-	-	TRBV7-8	TRBJ1-6	TGTGCCAGCAGCCCCTTACGCGGGGCAGGGAGCTCCTATAATTCACCCCTCCACTTT	CASSPLRGAGSSYNSPLHF
-	-	TRBV27	TRBJ2-3	TGTGCCAGCAGTTTCCCCCAGGGGGATACGCAGTATTTT	CASSFPQGDTQYF
-	few	TRBV6-6	TRBJ2-1	TGTGCCAGCAGTACGACAGCCCTCGGCTCCTACAATGAGCAGTTCTTC	CASSTTALGSYNEQFF
TRBD2	-	TRBV6-5	TRBJ2-3	TGTGCCAGCAGTTGGGGACTAGCGGGAACAGATACGCAGTATTTT	CASSWGLAGTDTQYF